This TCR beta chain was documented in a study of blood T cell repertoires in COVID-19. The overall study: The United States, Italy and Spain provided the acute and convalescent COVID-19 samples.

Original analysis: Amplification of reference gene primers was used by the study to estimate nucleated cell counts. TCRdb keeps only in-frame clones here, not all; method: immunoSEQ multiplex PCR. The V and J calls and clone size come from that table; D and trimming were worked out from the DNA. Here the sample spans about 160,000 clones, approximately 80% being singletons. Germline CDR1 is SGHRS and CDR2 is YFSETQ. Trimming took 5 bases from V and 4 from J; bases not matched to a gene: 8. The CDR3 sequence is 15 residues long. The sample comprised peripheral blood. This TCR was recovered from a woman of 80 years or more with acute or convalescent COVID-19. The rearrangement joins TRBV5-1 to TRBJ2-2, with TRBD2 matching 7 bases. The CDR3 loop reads CASRPRGSVTGELFF. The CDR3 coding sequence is TGCGCCAGCAGACCCCGCGGGAGTGTCACCGGGGAGCTGTTTTTT.